This T cell receptor beta chain was found in a study of blood T cells in healthy people across ages. Study-wide results and limits: Researchers judged that diversity estimates from one million T cells fell short of true values.

About this clonotype itself: Its target is not known.

Per germline, CDR1 KGHDR and CDR2 SFDVKD. V was shortened by 4 bases and J by 12 bases, with 18 bases between the two germline ends. The CDR3 length is 14 residues. With a J-beta primer mix and a sample-barcoded 5' primer, a second PCR ran 7 to 11 cycles. MiXCR was run by TCRdb on the 5' RACE reads, yielding one entry per CDR3 protein. The table lists approximately 600,000 distinct CDR3 sequences, roughly 58% of them singletons, with roughly 34% in the top ten. The clonotype was recovered from a man in his 60s in good health. Sequencing was carried out using blood. The chain uses TRBV24-1 and TRBJ2-1; TRBD2 is a possible D gene (5 bases). The CDR3 DNA reads as TGTGCCACCAGTGACCTAAAAGGACCGGCGGGGCAGTTCTTC. Protein sequence: CATSDLKGPAGQFF.